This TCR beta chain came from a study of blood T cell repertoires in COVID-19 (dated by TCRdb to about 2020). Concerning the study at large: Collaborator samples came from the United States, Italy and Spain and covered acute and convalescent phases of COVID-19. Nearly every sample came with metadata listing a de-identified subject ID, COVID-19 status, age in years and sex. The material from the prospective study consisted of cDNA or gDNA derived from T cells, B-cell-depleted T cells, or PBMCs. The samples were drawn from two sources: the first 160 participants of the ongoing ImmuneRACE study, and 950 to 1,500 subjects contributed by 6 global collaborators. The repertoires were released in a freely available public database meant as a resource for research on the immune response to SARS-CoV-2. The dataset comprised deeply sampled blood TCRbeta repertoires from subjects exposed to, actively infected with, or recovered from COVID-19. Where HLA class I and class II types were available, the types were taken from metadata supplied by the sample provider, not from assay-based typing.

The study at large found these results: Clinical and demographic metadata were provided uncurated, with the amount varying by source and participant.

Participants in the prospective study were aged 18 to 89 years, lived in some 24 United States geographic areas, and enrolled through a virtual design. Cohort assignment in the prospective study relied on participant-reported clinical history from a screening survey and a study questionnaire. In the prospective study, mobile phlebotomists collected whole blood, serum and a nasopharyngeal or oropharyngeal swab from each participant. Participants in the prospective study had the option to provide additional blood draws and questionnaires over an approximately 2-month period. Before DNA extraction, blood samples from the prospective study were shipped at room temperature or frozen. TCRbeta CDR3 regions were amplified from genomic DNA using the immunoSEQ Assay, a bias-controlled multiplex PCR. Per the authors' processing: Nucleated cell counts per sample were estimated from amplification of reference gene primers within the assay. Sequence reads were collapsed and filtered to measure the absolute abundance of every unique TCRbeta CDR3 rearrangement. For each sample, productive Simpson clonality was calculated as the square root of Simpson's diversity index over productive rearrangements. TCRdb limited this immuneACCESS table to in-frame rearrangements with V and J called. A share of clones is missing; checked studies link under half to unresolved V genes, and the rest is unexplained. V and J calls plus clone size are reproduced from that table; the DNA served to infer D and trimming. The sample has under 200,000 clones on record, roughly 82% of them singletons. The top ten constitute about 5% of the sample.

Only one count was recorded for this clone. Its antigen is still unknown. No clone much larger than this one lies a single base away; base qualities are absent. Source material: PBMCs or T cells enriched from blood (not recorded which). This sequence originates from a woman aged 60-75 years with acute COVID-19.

This receptor carries the CDR3 CASREVGTGDMNTEAFF. The DNA reads as follows: TGTGCCAGCAGGGAGGTAGGGACAGGGGACATGAACACTGAAGCTTTCTTT. The chain is made from TRBV21-1 and TRBJ1-1; the table's D call TRBD1 went unverified against the DNA. TRBV21-1 is recorded as a pseudogene. There are 17 amino acids in the CDR3, from cysteine to phenylalanine inclusive. The read is trimmed to its CDR3 DNA, 51 bases read in frame from base 1.